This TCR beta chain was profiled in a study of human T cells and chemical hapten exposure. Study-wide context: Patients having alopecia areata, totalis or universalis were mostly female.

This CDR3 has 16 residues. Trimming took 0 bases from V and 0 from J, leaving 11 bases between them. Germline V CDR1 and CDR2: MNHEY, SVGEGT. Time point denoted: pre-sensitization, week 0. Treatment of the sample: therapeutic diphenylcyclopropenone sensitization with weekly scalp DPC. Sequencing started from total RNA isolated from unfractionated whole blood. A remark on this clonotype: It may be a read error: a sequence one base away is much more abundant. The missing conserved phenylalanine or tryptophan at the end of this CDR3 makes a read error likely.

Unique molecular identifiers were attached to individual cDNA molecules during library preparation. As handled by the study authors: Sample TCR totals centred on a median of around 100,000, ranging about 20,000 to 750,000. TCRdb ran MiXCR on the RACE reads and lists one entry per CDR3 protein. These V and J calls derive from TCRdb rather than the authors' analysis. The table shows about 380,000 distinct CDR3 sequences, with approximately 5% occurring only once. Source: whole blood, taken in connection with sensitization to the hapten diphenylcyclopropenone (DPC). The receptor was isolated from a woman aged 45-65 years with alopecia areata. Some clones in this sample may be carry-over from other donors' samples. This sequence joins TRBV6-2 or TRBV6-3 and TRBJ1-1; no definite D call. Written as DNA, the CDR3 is TGTGCCAGCAGTTACTCCCCTAAGGGATTGAACACTGAAGCTTTCTTA. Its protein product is CASSYSPKGLNTEAFL.